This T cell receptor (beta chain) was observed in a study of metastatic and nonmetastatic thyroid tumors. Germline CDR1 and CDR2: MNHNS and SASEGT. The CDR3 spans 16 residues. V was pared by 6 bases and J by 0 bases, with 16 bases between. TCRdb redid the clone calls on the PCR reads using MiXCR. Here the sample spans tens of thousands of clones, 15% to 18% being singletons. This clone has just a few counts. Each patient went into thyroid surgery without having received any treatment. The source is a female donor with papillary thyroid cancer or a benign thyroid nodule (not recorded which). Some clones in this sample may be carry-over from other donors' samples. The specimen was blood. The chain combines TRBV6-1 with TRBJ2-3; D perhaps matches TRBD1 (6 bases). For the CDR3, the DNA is TGTGCCAGCAGGAACTACGGGACACCTAGCACAGATACGCAGTATTTT. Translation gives CASRNYGTPSTDTQYF.